Below, one T cell receptor (beta chain) is given with its context. Antigen unknown. The germline gene is not matched at one end of the junction; a read error may be the cause. Total RNA extracted from each sample amounted to at least 6 micrograms. The CDR3 is 14 amino acids. CDR1 is LGHDT, CDR2 YNNKEL, per germline (reference sequence). The data originate from a study of blood T cells in healthy people across ages. Overall study results and limits: PBMCs that were unsorted prevented a conclusive naive versus antigen-experienced comparison. Age showed a roughly linear inverse relationship with TCR beta diversity per million T cells.

For the second PCR, which ran for roughly 7 to 11 cycles, a sample-barcoded 5' primer and a J-beta primer mix were used. TCRdb redid the calling of the 5' RACE reads with MiXCR, one entry per CDR3 protein. The data contain around 1,700,000 distinct CDR3 sequences, 25% to 30% of them singletons. The material sequenced was blood. V and J are TRBV3-1 and TRBJ2-5; D is undetermined. The sequence came from a woman under 40 in good health. As DNA, the CDR3 is TGTACCAGCAGCCAAGAAGGAGTTTCGGAGACCCAGTACTTC. Translation gives CTSSQEGVSETQYF.